Detailed here is one TCR beta chain. Its antigen target is currently unknown. One base away there is no much larger clone; base qualities are not given. The junction carries 5 bases between V and J, which are trimmed by 0 bases and 4 bases respectively. The CDR3 sequence holds 12 residues, the cysteine and phenylalanine included. Of the read, only the CDR3 DNA is kept; its 36 bases are in frame from base 1. CDR1 and CDR2 were assigned from the germline V gene as SGHRS and YFSETQ. The immunoSEQ Assay, a bias-controlled multiplex PCR, was used to amplify TCRbeta CDR3 regions from genomic DNA. The source study handled its data this way. The number of nucleated cells in each sample was estimated from the amplification of reference gene primers within the assay. Sequence reads were collapsed and filtered to measure the absolute abundance of every unique TCRbeta CDR3 rearrangement. For each sample, productive Simpson clonality was calculated as the square root of Simpson's diversity index across productive rearrangements. TCRdb mirrors the immuneACCESS table, restricted to in-frame sequences. Some clones are absent from its copies; in checked studies, under half trace to an unresolved V gene, and the reason for the others is unknown. V and J calls and clone size follow that table, whereas D and trimming were derived from the DNA. Present in this sample are a few hundred thousand clones, roughly 84% of which were seen just once. The top ten hold roughly a sixth of the sample.

This record comes from a study of blood T cell repertoires in COVID-19 (dated by TCRdb to 2018 to 2021). At the level of the whole study: Samples covering the acute and convalescent phases of COVID-19 were provided by collaborators in the United States, Italy and Spain. The sample metadata nearly always contained a de-identified subject ID, COVID-19 status, age in years and sex. The samples were drawn from two sources: the first 160 participants of the ongoing ImmuneRACE study, and 950 to 1,500 subjects contributed by 6 global collaborators. Where available, HLA class I and class II types were taken from metadata supplied by the sample provider and were not determined by assay-based typing. The repertoires were released in a freely available public database intended as a resource for research on the immune response to SARS-CoV-2. The prospective study material was composed of cDNA or gDNA derived from T cells, B-cell-depleted T cells, or PBMCs. Subjects who had been exposed to COVID-19, were actively infected with it, or had recovered from it provided the deeply sampled blood TCRbeta repertoires that made up the dataset.

Study-wide conclusions, independent of this receptor: How much clinical and demographic metadata was included differed by source and by participant, and the metadata was provided uncurated.

One collaborating source in Seattle enrolled patients during active infection and followed them longitudinally through the course of disease. Each collaborating institution followed its own protocols to collect whole blood in K2EDTA tubes. For TCRbeta analysis, collaborator samples were shipped as frozen whole blood, as isolated PBMCs, or as DNA extracted from either sample type. Sequencing was carried out using peripheral blood. This TCR was recovered from a man in his fifties with COVID-19, enrolled during active disease. The chain is assembled from TRBV5-1 and TRBJ2-7; too little of a D gene remains to name it. The DNA reads TGCGCCAGCAGCTTGGATAAATACGAGCAGTACTTC. It codes for CASSLDKYEQYF.